This T cell receptor beta chain was obtained from a study of blood T cells in healthy people across ages. General observations from the study: No one knew whether donors had CMV, which possibly confounded expanded clonotype changes.

Deletions cut 6 bases from V and 13 bases from J, with 19 bases between. Germline CDR1 SNHLY, CDR2 FYNNEI. This CDR3 has 13 amino acids. This clonotype was observed a single time. The target antigen is unknown. Then a second PCR, running roughly 7 to 12 cycles, was carried out with a sample-barcoded 5' primer and a J-beta primer mix. TCRdb reprocessed the 5' RACE reads with MiXCR, giving one entry per CDR3 protein. There are 650,000 to 1,000,000 distinct CDR3 sequences in the sample; roughly 46% occur only once, and less than 20% lies in the top ten. This chain links TRBV2 with TRBJ2-1, with D tentatively TRBD2 (6 bases). This receptor was identified in a man older than 75 in good health. Sample: blood. The DNA for the CDR3 is TGTGCCAGCAGACCGAACGGGGGAGAGACCCAGTTCTTC. Its translation is CASRPNGGETQFF.